This T cell receptor beta chain was captured by sequencing in a study of cytomegalovirus exposure and HLA in healthy donors. Data came from immunoSEQ multiplex PCR; TCRdb stores just in-frame clones and leaves some out. The top ten hold 4.5% of the sample, which has 140,000 or so clones, about nine tenths seen once. This CDR3 contains 15 residues. Germline CDR1 reads GTSNPN; CDR2 reads SVGIG (reference sequence). With V trimmed by 5 bases and J by 6 bases, 9 bases remained unmatched. The donors formed part of the approximately 130-subject validation cohort, distinct from the approximately 630-subject first cohort.

The chain combines TRBV30 with TRBJ2-1; 11 bases fit TRBD2. This TCR derives from a man aged 18 to 29 in good health and CMV-seropositive. Sequencing was done on a sample of PBMCs. CDR3 in amino acids: CAWGEGLAVFNEQFF. CDR3 sequence (DNA): TGTGCCTGGGGGGAGGGACTAGCGGTATTCAATGAGCAGTTCTTC.